This T cell receptor (beta chain) was captured in a study of blood T cell repertoires in COVID-19. Overall study context: There were acute and convalescent COVID-19 samples, and they came from the United States, Italy and Spain. PBMCs, B-cell-depleted T cells, or T cells were the source of the cDNA or gDNA that made up the material.

Generated by immunoSEQ multiplex PCR, the TCRdb table keeps only in-frame clones and is missing some. Among over 85,000 clones listed, about 86% were seen once. Specimen: peripheral blood. The sequence was obtained from a woman over 75 with acute or convalescent COVID-19.

CDR3 bases: TGCGCCAGCAGCCAGCTACCTCTCCCCGGCGAGCAGTACTTC. This encodes CASSQLPLPGEQYF. The gene calls are TRBV4-1 and TRBJ2-7, with unresolved D. The germline V gene encodes CDR1 MGHRA and CDR2 YSYEKL. The V and J ends lost 3 bases and 6 bases respectively, with 15 bases between them. The CDR3 totals 14 residues.